Listed below are T cell receptor beta chains from one sample, sequenced in a study of blood T cells in healthy people across ages. A single record per CDR3 protein comes from TCRdb applying MiXCR to the 5' RACE reads. The sample gives about a million distinct CDR3 sequences, about 44% of which show up once; around 15% is in the top ten. Sequenced sample: blood. These receptors were collected from a man aged 30 to 39 in good health. The CDR3 runs from the conserved cysteine through the conserved F or W. Fields, in order: CDR3 protein, CDR3 DNA, CDR3 length, clone size, J gene, D gene, V gene. A D gene is named only where the DNA matches it firmly. Size tells how often a clone was seen (once, few, many) or the class of an expanded clone, and some rows leave it out.

CASSPARGRTNEQFF TGTGCCAGCAGCCCGGCTAGGGGGCGCACGAATGAGCAGTTCTTC 15 NA TRBJ2-1 TRBD1 TRBV12-3/TRBV12-4
CASAIQGTNQPQHF TGTGCCAGCGCGATACAGGGGACCAATCAGCCCCAGCATTTT 14 NA TRBJ1-5 TRBD1 TRBV6-2/TRBV6-3
CASSLSRGSWVEAFF TGTGCCAGCAGTTTATCGAGGGGTTCGTGGGTTGAAGCTTTCTTT 15 NA TRBJ1-1 NA TRBV27
CASSLGVTDQEQYF TGCGCCAGCAGCTTAGGGGTGACGGACCAGGAGCAGTACTTC 14 NA TRBJ2-5 NA TRBV5-1
CSAQGARAEAFF TGCAGTGCACAGGGGGCTAGGGCTGAAGCTTTCTTT 12 NA TRBJ1-1 TRBD1 TRBV20-1
CSADPLGHEQYF TGCAGTGCTGACCCCCTTGGACACGAGCAGTACTTC 12 NA TRBJ2-7 NA TRBV20-1
CGAGDPGRSTDTQYF TGCGGTGCTGGGGACCCGGGACGGAGCACAGATACGCAGTATTTT 15 NA TRBJ2-3 NA TRBV20-1
CASSLPTGAGQPQHF TGTGCCAGCAGCCTCCCGACAGGGGCGGGTCAGCCCCAGCATTTT 15 NA TRBJ1-5 TRBD1 TRBV7-2
CASSEVAYNEQFF TGTGCCAGCAGTGAGGTGGCCTACAATGAGCAGTTCTTC 13 NA TRBJ2-1 NA TRBV25-1
CSFSGQGFYEQYF TGCAGCTTTTCGGGACAGGGGTTTTACGAGCAGTACTTC 13 once TRBJ2-7 TRBD1 TRBV29-1
CAISEWRPDRAPEAFF TGTGCCATCAGTGAGTGGCGGCCGGACAGGGCCCCAGAAGCTTTCTTT 16 once TRBJ1-1 TRBD1 TRBV10-3
CASSWGGGELFF TGTGCCAGCAGTTGGGGAGGCGGGGAGCTGTTTTTT 12 NA TRBJ2-2 NA TRBV27
CASSQDLSGISTDTQYF TGCGCCAGCAGCCAAGATCTTTCGGGAATTAGCACAGATACGCAGTATTTT 17 once TRBJ2-3 NA TRBV4-1
CASSPGGANSPLHF TGTGCCAGCAGCCCAGGGGGAGCTAATTCACCCCTCCACTTT 14 many TRBJ1-6 TRBD1 TRBV11-3
CASSPTGADNQPQHF TGTGCCAGCAGTCCTACAGGGGCCGACAATCAGCCCCAGCATTTT 15 few TRBJ1-5 TRBD1 TRBV12-3/TRBV12-4
CASSLGGGSGTDTQYF TGTGCCAGCAGCTTAGGTGGGGGTAGCGGCACAGATACGCAGTATTTT 16 few TRBJ2-3 NA TRBV7-9
CVSSLLGGAKNIQYF TGTGTCAGCAGCTTACTCGGGGGAGCCAAAAACATTCAGTACTTC 15 NA TRBJ2-4 NA TRBV7-9
CASSESTGLRSPLHF TGTGCCAGCAGTGAATCGACAGGATTGAGGTCACCCCTCCACTTT 15 NA TRBJ1-6 NA TRBV25-1
CASSLDQRLPEQYF TGTGCCAGCAGTTTAGATCAGCGCCTTCCCGAGCAGTACTTC 14 many TRBJ2-7 NA TRBV12-3/TRBV12-4
CSARDPGRGLSYNEQFF TGCAGTGCTAGAGATCCAGGGCGGGGGTTATCCTACAATGAGCAGTTCTTC 17 NA TRBJ2-1 TRBD2 TRBV20-1
CAISALPGQGAKNIQYF TGTGCCATCAGTGCCCTCCCGGGACAGGGGGCCAAAAACATTCAGTACTTC 17 NA TRBJ2-4 TRBD1 TRBV10-3
CSVAQGHLYEQYF TGCAGCGTTGCCCAGGGACATCTCTACGAGCAGTACTTC 13 NA TRBJ2-7 NA TRBV29-1
CASSVAGDGQPQHF TGTGCCAGCAGCGTAGCCGGGGATGGTCAGCCCCAGCATTTT 14 NA TRBJ1-5 NA TRBV7-2
CASTRGDRAPRGEQFF TGTGCCAGCACCCGAGGGGACAGGGCACCTAGGGGTGAGCAGTTCTTC 16 NA TRBJ2-1 TRBD1 TRBV6-2/TRBV6-3
CASSSQRLRADVQYF TGTGCCAGCAGTTCGCAGAGACTGAGAGCAGATGTGCAGTATTTT 15 NA TRBJ2-3 NA TRBV12-3/TRBV12-4
CASSQTESGEQYF TGTGCCAGCTCGCAGACTGAATCCGGCGAGCAGTACTTC 13 once TRBJ2-7 NA TRBV18
CSAPLAGDTQYF TGCAGTGCTCCTCTAGCGGGGGATACGCAGTATTTT 12 NA TRBJ2-3 TRBD2 TRBV20-1
CASSLGGGGLAYERYF TGTGCCAGCAGCTTAGGTGGCGGGGGCCTCGCCTACGAGCGGTACTTC 16 NA TRBJ2-7 NA TRBV7-2
CAISFGAGDGLPQHF TGTGCCATCAGTTTTGGAGCAGGGGACGGTCTTCCCCAGCATTTT 15 few TRBJ1-5 NA TRBV10-3
CASSVGTGNYEQYF TGTGCCAGCAGCGTAGGGACAGGGAACTACGAGCAGTACTTC 14 NA TRBJ2-7 TRBD1 TRBV9
CASSASGRPEQYF TGTGCCAGCTCCGCGTCCGGCCGCCCTGAGCAGTACTTC 13 once TRBJ2-7 NA TRBV18
CASSQNQDSYSNQPQHF TGCGCCAGCAGCCAAAACCAGGACAGCTATAGCAATCAGCCCCAGCATTTT 17 NA TRBJ1-5 NA TRBV4-3
CASSTGTGGSNTEAFF TGTGCCAGTAGTACCGGGACAGGGGGCTCGAACACTGAAGCTTTCTTT 16 NA TRBJ1-1 TRBD1 TRBV19
CTSSFLGGNQPQHF TGTACCAGCAGTTTCTTAGGGGGTAATCAGCCCCAGCATTTT 14 NA TRBJ1-5 NA TRBV27
CSVPLGSGANVLTF TGCAGCGTTCCGCTCGGTTCTGGGGCCAACGTCCTGACTTTC 14 few TRBJ2-6 NA TRBV29-1
CASAYVSGPYNEQFF TGTGCTAGTGCCTACGTGTCCGGCCCATACAATGAGCAGTTCTTC 15 many TRBJ2-1 NA TRBV12-5
CASSLDKNTEAFF TGTGCCAGCAGCCTGGACAAGAACACTGAAGCTTTCTTT 13 few TRBJ1-1 NA TRBV7-3
CASSLREEEKLFF TGCGCCAGCAGCTTGAGGGAAGAGGAAAAACTGTTTTTT 13 NA TRBJ1-4 NA TRBV5-1
CASSKTGMTDTQYF TGTGCCAGCAGTAAGACAGGGATGACAGATACGCAGTATTTT 14 few TRBJ2-3 TRBD1 TRBV6-2/TRBV6-3
CSASNEKLFF TGCAGCGCCTCGAATGAAAAACTGTTTTTT 10 NA TRBJ1-4 NA TRBV20-1
CASSLFGGPETQYF TGCGCCAGCAGCTTGTTTGGGGGGCCAGAGACCCAGTACTTC 14 NA TRBJ2-5 NA TRBV5-1
CASIFFVYEQYF TGTGCCAGCATTTTTTTCGTTTACGAGCAGTACTTC 12 NA TRBJ2-7 NA TRBV12-3/TRBV12-4
CASSQATGPPTYGYTF TGCGCCAGCAGCCAGGCTACAGGGCCTCCTACCTATGGCTACACCTTC 16 NA TRBJ1-2 NA TRBV4-1
CASSLSGKIETQYF TGTGCCAGCAGCTTATCTGGAAAAATCGAGACCCAGTACTTC 14 NA TRBJ2-5 NA TRBV7-3